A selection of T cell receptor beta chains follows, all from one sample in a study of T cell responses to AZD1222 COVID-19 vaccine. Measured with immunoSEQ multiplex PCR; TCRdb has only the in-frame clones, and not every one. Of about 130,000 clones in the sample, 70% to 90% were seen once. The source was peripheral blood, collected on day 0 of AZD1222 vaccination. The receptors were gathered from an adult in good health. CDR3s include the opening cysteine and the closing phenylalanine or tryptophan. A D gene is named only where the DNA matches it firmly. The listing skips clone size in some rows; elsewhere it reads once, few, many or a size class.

CDR3aa: CASSWVGYEAFF; CDR3nt: TGTGCCAGCAGTTGGGTGGGGTATGAAGCTTTCTTT; j_gene: TRBJ1-1; abundance: -; v_gene: TRBV12-3/TRBV12-4; d_gene: -; len: 12
CDR3aa: CASSVAPGGQSPLHF; CDR3nt: TGTGCCAGCAGCGTAGCCCCAGGGGGCCAGTCACCCCTCCACTTT; j_gene: TRBJ1-6; abundance: -; v_gene: TRBV9; d_gene: TRBD1; len: 15
CDR3aa: CATGGSTSYRYTF; CDR3nt: TGTGCCACGGGAGGATCTACCTCCTATCGCTACACCTTC; j_gene: TRBJ1-2; abundance: -; v_gene: TRBV28; d_gene: -; len: 13
CDR3aa: CASSGSGTGNEQFF; CDR3nt: TGTGCCAGCAGCGGTAGCGGGACGGGGAATGAGCAGTTCTTC; j_gene: TRBJ2-1; abundance: few; v_gene: TRBV7-9; d_gene: TRBD2; len: 14
CDR3aa: CASSSSQGASGYTF; CDR3nt: TGTGCCAGCAGCTCATCACAGGGGGCCTCTGGCTACACCTTC; j_gene: TRBJ1-2; abundance: -; v_gene: TRBV7-3; d_gene: TRBD1; len: 14
CDR3aa: CATALARGQPQHF; CDR3nt: TGTGCCACCGCTCTGGCAAGGGGTCAGCCCCAGCATTTT; j_gene: TRBJ1-5; abundance: -; v_gene: TRBV27; d_gene: -; len: 13
CDR3aa: CASSQITRQTGELFF; CDR3nt: TGTGCCAGCAGCCAGATAACGAGGCAAACCGGGGAGCTGTTTTTT; j_gene: TRBJ2-2; abundance: -; v_gene: TRBV16; d_gene: -; len: 15
CDR3aa: CASSLAGTNIQYF; CDR3nt: TGTGCCAGCAGTTTAGCGGGGACAAACATTCAGTACTTC; j_gene: TRBJ2-4; abundance: -; v_gene: TRBV6-5; d_gene: TRBD2; len: 13
CDR3aa: CASSEDKLRQYF; CDR3nt: TGTGCCAGCAGTGAAGATAAGCTAAGGCAGTATTTT; j_gene: TRBJ2-3; abundance: -; v_gene: TRBV6-1; d_gene: -; len: 12
CDR3aa: CASSQRWGSTDTQYF; CDR3nt: TGTGCCAGCAGCCAACGCTGGGGGAGCACAGATACGCAGTATTTT; j_gene: TRBJ2-3; abundance: -; v_gene: TRBV3-1/TRBV3-2; d_gene: -; len: 15
CDR3aa: CASGRWQNTEAFF; CDR3nt: TGTGCCAGCGGTCGCTGGCAGAACACTGAAGCTTTCTTT; j_gene: TRBJ1-1; abundance: -; v_gene: TRBV28; d_gene: -; len: 13
CDR3aa: CASSPTSGSSYNEQFF; CDR3nt: TGCGCCAGCAGCCCAACTAGCGGGAGCTCCTACAATGAGCAGTTCTTC; j_gene: TRBJ2-1; abundance: -; v_gene: TRBV5-1; d_gene: TRBD2; len: 16
CDR3aa: CASSYRWEGGDTQYF; CDR3nt: TGTGCCAGCAGTTACCGGTGGGAGGGCGGAGATACGCAGTATTTT; j_gene: TRBJ2-3; abundance: -; v_gene: TRBV6-6; d_gene: TRBD2; len: 15
CDR3aa: CASLPSTGGEYTEAFF; CDR3nt: TGCGCCAGCCTGCCGTCTACGGGGGGTGAATACACTGAAGCTTTCTTT; j_gene: TRBJ1-1; abundance: -; v_gene: TRBV5-1; d_gene: -; len: 16
CDR3aa: CASSLAGAGEGLFF; CDR3nt: TGTGCCAGCAGTTTAGCAGGGGCCGGTGAGGGTCTGTTTTTT; j_gene: TRBJ1-4; abundance: once; v_gene: TRBV28; d_gene: -; len: 14
CDR3aa: CASDLGTGYTF; CDR3nt: TGTGCCAGCGACCTCGGGACGGGCTACACCTTC; j_gene: TRBJ1-2; abundance: once; v_gene: TRBV6-5; d_gene: -; len: 11
CDR3aa: CASTGQYNSPLHF; CDR3nt: TGTGCCTCCACCGGACAATATAATTCACCCCTCCACTTT; j_gene: TRBJ1-6; abundance: -; v_gene: TRBV30; d_gene: -; len: 13
CDR3aa: CASSPNQVSYGYTF; CDR3nt: TGTGCCAGCAGCCCGAATCAGGTCTCCTATGGCTACACCTTC; j_gene: TRBJ1-2; abundance: -; v_gene: TRBV14; d_gene: -; len: 14
CDR3aa: CASSYDYSKAPGELFF; CDR3nt: TGTGCCAGCAGCTACGACTACTCCAAGGCCCCCGGGGAGCTGTTTTTT; j_gene: TRBJ2-2; abundance: -; v_gene: TRBV4-2; d_gene: -; len: 16
CDR3aa: CASSHWQGWDTEAFF; CDR3nt: TGTGCCAGCAGCCATTGGCAGGGTTGGGACACTGAAGCTTTCTTT; j_gene: TRBJ1-1; abundance: -; v_gene: TRBV5-6; d_gene: -; len: 15
CDR3aa: CASSQVPPGNYGYTF; CDR3nt: TGTGCCAGCAGCCAGGTACCCCCTGGCAACTATGGCTACACCTTC; j_gene: TRBJ1-2; abundance: -; v_gene: TRBV7-9; d_gene: -; len: 15
CDR3aa: CASSFAGVGYTF; CDR3nt: TGTGCCAGCAGTTTCGCAGGGGTTGGCTACACCTTC; j_gene: TRBJ1-2; abundance: -; v_gene: TRBV27; d_gene: -; len: 12
CDR3aa: CSASTGGNQPQHF; CDR3nt: TGCAGTGCTAGTACAGGGGGCAATCAGCCCCAGCATTTT; j_gene: TRBJ1-5; abundance: -; v_gene: TRBV20-1; d_gene: TRBD1; len: 13
CDR3aa: CASSLGSFSGNTIYF; CDR3nt: TGTGCCAGCAGTTTGGGGTCCTTCTCTGGAAACACCATATATTTT; j_gene: TRBJ1-3; abundance: once; v_gene: TRBV28; d_gene: -; len: 15
CDR3aa: CASSAAFNGYTF; CDR3nt: TGTGCCAGCAGTGCGGCCTTCAATGGCTACACCTTC; j_gene: TRBJ1-2; abundance: few; v_gene: TRBV2; d_gene: -; len: 12
CDR3aa: CASSQWRGDMGGQPQHF; CDR3nt: TGTGCCAGCAGTCAGTGGCGCGGGGACATGGGGGGTCAGCCCCAGCATTTT; j_gene: TRBJ1-5; abundance: -; v_gene: TRBV28; d_gene: -; len: 17
CDR3aa: CAWSVRVRKVSGNTIYF; CDR3nt: TGTGCCTGGAGTGTACGGGTCCGGAAGGTCTCTGGAAACACCATATATTTT; j_gene: TRBJ1-3; abundance: -; v_gene: TRBV30; d_gene: -; len: 17
CDR3aa: CASTFPGAGGYGYTF; CDR3nt: TGTGCCAGCACCTTTCCGGGAGCAGGGGGCTATGGCTACACCTTC; j_gene: TRBJ1-2; abundance: -; v_gene: TRBV19; d_gene: TRBD1; len: 15
CDR3aa: CASSLGSGGGKETQYF; CDR3nt: TGCGCCAGCAGCCTAGGTAGCGGGGGAGGGAAAGAGACCCAGTACTTC; j_gene: TRBJ2-5; abundance: -; v_gene: TRBV4-3; d_gene: TRBD2; len: 16
CDR3aa: CASSPYSGRAGETQYF; CDR3nt: TGTGCCAGCAGCCCTTATAGCGGGAGGGCGGGGGAGACCCAGTACTTC; j_gene: TRBJ2-5; abundance: -; v_gene: TRBV9; d_gene: TRBD2; len: 16
CDR3aa: CASSSQTGLETQYF; CDR3nt: TGTGCCAGCAGCTCCCAGACAGGGTTGGAGACCCAGTACTTC; j_gene: TRBJ2-5; abundance: -; v_gene: TRBV7-9; d_gene: TRBD1; len: 14
CDR3aa: CASSLLTDQPQHF; CDR3nt: TGTGCCAGCAGCTTATTGACAGATCAGCCCCAGCATTTT; j_gene: TRBJ1-5; abundance: -; v_gene: TRBV7-9; d_gene: -; len: 13
CDR3aa: CASISYAGSTGELFF; CDR3nt: TGCGCCAGCATTAGCTACGCCGGAAGCACCGGGGAGCTGTTTTTT; j_gene: TRBJ2-2; abundance: -; v_gene: TRBV5-1; d_gene: -; len: 15
CDR3aa: CASSFRGIGEKLFF; CDR3nt: TGTGCCAGCAGCTTCCGGGGGATTGGTGAAAAACTGTTTTTT; j_gene: TRBJ1-4; abundance: -; v_gene: TRBV5-5; d_gene: -; len: 14
CDR3aa: CASSGGTVNQPQHF; CDR3nt: TGTGCCAGTAGTGGAGGGACAGTCAATCAGCCCCAGCATTTT; j_gene: TRBJ1-5; abundance: -; v_gene: TRBV19; d_gene: TRBD1; len: 14
CDR3aa: CASTKEGGLLSGYTF; CDR3nt: TGTGCCAGCACCAAAGAGGGAGGGCTACTATCTGGCTACACCTTC; j_gene: TRBJ1-2; abundance: -; v_gene: TRBV6-5; d_gene: -; len: 15
CDR3aa: CASSPATTRGGSNQPQHF; CDR3nt: TGTGCCAGCTCACCCGCAACGACCAGGGGAGGTAGCAATCAGCCCCAGCATTTT; j_gene: TRBJ1-5; abundance: -; v_gene: TRBV18; d_gene: -; len: 18
CDR3aa: CASSPQRLAREQFF; CDR3nt: TGTGCCAGCAGCCCCCAGAGACTAGCAAGGGAGCAGTTCTTC; j_gene: TRBJ2-1; abundance: -; v_gene: TRBV9; d_gene: TRBD2; len: 14
CDR3aa: CAIRISSYNSPLHF; CDR3nt: TGTGCCATCAGGATTAGCTCCTATAATTCACCCCTCCACTTT; j_gene: TRBJ1-6; abundance: -; v_gene: TRBV10-3; d_gene: -; len: 14
CDR3aa: CASSFSPGETDTQYF; CDR3nt: TGCGCCAGCAGCTTCTCGCCAGGGGAAACAGATACGCAGTATTTT; j_gene: TRBJ2-3; abundance: few; v_gene: TRBV5-1; d_gene: -; len: 15
CDR3aa: CASSQLDRGDYGYTF; CDR3nt: TGTGCCAGCAGCCAATTAGACAGGGGCGATTATGGCTACACCTTC; j_gene: TRBJ1-2; abundance: -; v_gene: TRBV14; d_gene: TRBD1; len: 15
CDR3aa: CASRLYTVQETQYF; CDR3nt: TGTGCCAGCAGGCTCTACACCGTCCAAGAGACCCAGTACTTC; j_gene: TRBJ2-5; abundance: -; v_gene: TRBV6-5; d_gene: -; len: 14
CDR3aa: CASSRDGSSYNSPLHF; CDR3nt: TGTGCCAGCAGCCGGGACGGTAGCTCCTATAATTCACCCCTCCACTTT; j_gene: TRBJ1-6; abundance: -; v_gene: TRBV7-2; d_gene: -; len: 16
CDR3aa: CASSSGQTFYYEQYF; CDR3nt: TGTGCCAGCAGCTCGGGACAGACCTTTTACTACGAGCAGTACTTC; j_gene: TRBJ2-7; abundance: -; v_gene: TRBV28; d_gene: TRBD1; len: 15
CDR3aa: CASSAGEGTEAFF; CDR3nt: TGCGCCAGCAGCGCAGGGGAGGGCACTGAAGCTTTCTTT; j_gene: TRBJ1-1; abundance: -; v_gene: TRBV5-1; d_gene: -; len: 13
CDR3aa: CASSYWLVTDTQYF; CDR3nt: TGTGCCAGCAGTTATTGGCTAGTCACAGATACGCAGTATTTT; j_gene: TRBJ2-3; abundance: -; v_gene: TRBV6-2/TRBV6-3; d_gene: -; len: 14
CDR3aa: CASSFDTDTQYF; CDR3nt: TGCGCCAGCAGCTTCGACACAGATACGCAGTATTTT; j_gene: TRBJ2-3; abundance: -; v_gene: TRBV5-1; d_gene: -; len: 12
CDR3aa: CATSDLSGGDTGELFF; CDR3nt: TGTGCCACCAGTGATTTGAGCGGGGGGGACACCGGGGAGCTGTTTTTT; j_gene: TRBJ2-2; abundance: -; v_gene: TRBV24-1; d_gene: TRBD2; len: 16
CDR3aa: CASSGGGADVAGNQPQHF; CDR3nt: TGTGCCAGCAGTGGTGGGGGCGCCGACGTTGCCGGCAATCAGCCCCAGCATTTT; j_gene: TRBJ1-5; abundance: -; v_gene: TRBV6-1; d_gene: -; len: 18
CDR3aa: CASSLGGDVSGYTF; CDR3nt: TGTGCCAGCAGTTTAGGGGGGGATGTCTCTGGCTACACCTTC; j_gene: TRBJ1-2; abundance: -; v_gene: TRBV28; d_gene: -; len: 14
CDR3aa: CASSTTASGNTIYF; CDR3nt: TGTGCCAGCAGTACGACAGCCTCGGGCAACACCATATATTTT; j_gene: TRBJ1-3; abundance: -; v_gene: TRBV27; d_gene: -; len: 14
CDR3aa: CASSLGTGGVGELFF; CDR3nt: TGTGCCAGCAGCTTAGGGACAGGGGGCGTCGGGGAGCTGTTTTTT; j_gene: TRBJ2-2; abundance: -; v_gene: TRBV7-9; d_gene: TRBD1; len: 15
CDR3aa: CASSSGVEQFF; CDR3nt: TGCGCCAGCAGCTCGGGGGTTGAGCAGTTCTTC; j_gene: TRBJ2-1; abundance: -; v_gene: TRBV5-1; d_gene: -; len: 11
CDR3aa: CAYNRAATGITQYF; CDR3nt: TGTGCCTACAATCGGGCCGCTACGGGGATTACGCAGTATTTT; j_gene: TRBJ2-3; abundance: -; v_gene: TRBV30; d_gene: -; len: 14
CDR3aa: CASSLVAGGVYEQYF; CDR3nt: TGTGCCAGCAGCTTAGTAGCGGGAGGAGTCTACGAGCAGTACTTC; j_gene: TRBJ2-7; abundance: few; v_gene: TRBV7-8; d_gene: TRBD2; len: 15
CDR3aa: CATSGHRDTDTQYF; CDR3nt: TGTGCCACCTCAGGTCACAGAGACACAGATACGCAGTATTTT; j_gene: TRBJ2-3; abundance: -; v_gene: TRBV24-1; d_gene: -; len: 14
CDR3aa: CASSYTPLGGYEAFF; CDR3nt: TGTGCCAGCAGTTACACGCCGTTAGGCGGTTATGAAGCTTTCTTT; j_gene: TRBJ1-1; abundance: -; v_gene: TRBV6-5; d_gene: -; len: 15